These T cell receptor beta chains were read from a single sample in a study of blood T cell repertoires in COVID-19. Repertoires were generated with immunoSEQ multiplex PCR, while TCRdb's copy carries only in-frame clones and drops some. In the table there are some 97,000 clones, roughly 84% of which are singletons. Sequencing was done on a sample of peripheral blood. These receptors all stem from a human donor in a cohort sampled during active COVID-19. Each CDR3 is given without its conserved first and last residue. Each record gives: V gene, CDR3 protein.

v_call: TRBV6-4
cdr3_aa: ASSTGGRGNEKLF

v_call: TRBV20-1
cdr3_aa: SASRGGIGNEQF

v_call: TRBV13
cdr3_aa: ASSRTGHNSPLH

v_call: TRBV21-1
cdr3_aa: ASSKALTGSGDQPQH

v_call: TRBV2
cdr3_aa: ASSGFTASSYNEQF

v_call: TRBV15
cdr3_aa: ATSTGIRETQY

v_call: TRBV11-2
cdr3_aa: ASSLSIQGLASSYEQY

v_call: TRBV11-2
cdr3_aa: ASSHSDSGANVLT

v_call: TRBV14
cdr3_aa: ASSHRGQGNEQF

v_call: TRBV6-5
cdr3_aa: ATRDRGRSETQY

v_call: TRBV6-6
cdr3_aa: ASRIGGAGGYT

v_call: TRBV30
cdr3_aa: AWGWTGRVGNTIY

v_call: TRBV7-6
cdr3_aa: ASSFVGQGETEAF

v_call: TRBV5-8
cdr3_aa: ASSPESGTSGGREQY

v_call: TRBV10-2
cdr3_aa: ASSEWWTEDYEQY

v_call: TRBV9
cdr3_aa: ASQNQPGGEAF

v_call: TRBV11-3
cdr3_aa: ASSSERGGLNEQF

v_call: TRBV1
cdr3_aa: TSTLAAFAKNIQY

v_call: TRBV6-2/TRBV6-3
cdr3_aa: ASSLGTLSYEQY

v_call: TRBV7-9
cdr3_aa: ASSFARTRETQY

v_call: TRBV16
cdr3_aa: ASTYGGSYEQY

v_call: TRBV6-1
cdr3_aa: ASSEVKLPSSGNTIY

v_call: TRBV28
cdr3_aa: ASSLQGSGYT

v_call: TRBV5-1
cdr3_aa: ASSQTPGQGAYEQY

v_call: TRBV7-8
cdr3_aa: ASSGGGNNQPQH

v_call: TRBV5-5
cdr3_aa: ASSLDFSRGYT

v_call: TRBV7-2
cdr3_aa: ASSFGTGRYEQY

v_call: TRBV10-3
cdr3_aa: AISLADNEQF

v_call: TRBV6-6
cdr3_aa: AIHRTGQETQY

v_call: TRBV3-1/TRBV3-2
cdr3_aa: ASSRLADQFPEAF

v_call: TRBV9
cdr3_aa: ASSVAGDVRQPQH

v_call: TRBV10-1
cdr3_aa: ASSEAGGYGYT

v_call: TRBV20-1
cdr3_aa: SAPGDYGYT

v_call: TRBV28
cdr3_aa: ASRPSGAYEQY